This TCR beta chain was documented in a study of shared T cell receptors in the human thymus. Germline V gene lookup returns CDR1 MDHEN and CDR2 SYDVKM. The CDR3 runs 17 residues. J was trimmed by 6 bases and V by 5 bases; bases with no gene match: 16. Clones were read by immunoSEQ multiplex PCR, and TCRdb kept only the in-frame ones, dropping some. The data hold a few hundred thousand clones, with 95% observed a single time. Sequencing was done on a sample of thymocytes. The V gene is TRBV28, the J gene TRBJ2-7; 10 bases line up with TRBD1. The TCR sequence derives from a human donor. CDR3 nucleotides: TGTGCCAGCAGTAGGACCCTAACGGACAGGGGGGTCGGCGAGCAGTACTTC. Translation: CASSRTLTDRGVGEQYF.